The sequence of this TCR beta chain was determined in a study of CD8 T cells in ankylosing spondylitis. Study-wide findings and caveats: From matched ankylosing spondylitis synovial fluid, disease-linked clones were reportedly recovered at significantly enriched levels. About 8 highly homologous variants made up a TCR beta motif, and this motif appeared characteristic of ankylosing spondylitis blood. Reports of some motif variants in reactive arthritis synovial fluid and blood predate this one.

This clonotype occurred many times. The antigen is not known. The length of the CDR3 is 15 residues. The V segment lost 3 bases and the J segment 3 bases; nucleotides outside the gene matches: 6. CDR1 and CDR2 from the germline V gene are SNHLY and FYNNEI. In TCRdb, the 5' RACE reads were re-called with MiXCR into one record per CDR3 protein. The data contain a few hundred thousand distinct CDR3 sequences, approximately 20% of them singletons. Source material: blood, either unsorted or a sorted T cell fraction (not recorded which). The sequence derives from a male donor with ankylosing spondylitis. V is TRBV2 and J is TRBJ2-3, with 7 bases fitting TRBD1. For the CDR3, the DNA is TGTGCCAGCAGTGAGGAACAGGGGAGTACAGATACGCAGTATTTT. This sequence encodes CASSEEQGSTDTQYF.